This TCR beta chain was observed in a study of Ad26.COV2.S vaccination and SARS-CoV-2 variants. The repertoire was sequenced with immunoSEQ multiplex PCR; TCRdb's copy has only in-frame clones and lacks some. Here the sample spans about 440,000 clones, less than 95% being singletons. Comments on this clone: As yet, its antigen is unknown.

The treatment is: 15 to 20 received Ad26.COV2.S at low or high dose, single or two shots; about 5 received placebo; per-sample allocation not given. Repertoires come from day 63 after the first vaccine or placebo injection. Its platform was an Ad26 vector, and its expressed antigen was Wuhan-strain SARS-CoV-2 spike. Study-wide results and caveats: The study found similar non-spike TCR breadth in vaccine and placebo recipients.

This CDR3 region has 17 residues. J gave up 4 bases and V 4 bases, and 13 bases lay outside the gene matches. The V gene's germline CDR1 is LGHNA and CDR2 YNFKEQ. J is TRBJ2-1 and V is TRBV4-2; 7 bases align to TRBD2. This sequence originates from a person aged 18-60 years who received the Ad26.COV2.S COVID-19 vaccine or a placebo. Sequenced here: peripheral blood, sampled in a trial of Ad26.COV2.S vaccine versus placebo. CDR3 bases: TGTGCCAGCAGCCTCGAAACCGGGACTACTTATTACAATGAGCAGTTCTTC. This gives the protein CASSLETGTTYYNEQFF.